This T cell receptor beta chain appears in the sequencing data of a study of OX40 agonist ivuxolimab in advanced cancers. The repertoire was sequenced with immunoSEQ multiplex PCR; TCRdb's copy has only in-frame clones and lacks some. The repertoire consists of approximately 99,000 clones, with less than 95% occurring once and the leading ten covering approximately 0.63%. V shed 7 bases and J shed 5 bases, with 12 bases lying between them. CDR3 length equals 12 residues. Germline values: CDR1 SEHNR, CDR2 FQNEAQ (reference sequence). Here the sequenced sample was CD4+ or CD8+ T cells sorted from blood, taken in a trial of the OX40 agonist ivuxolimab. The source is an adult with an advanced solid tumor such as melanoma, head and neck, liver or kidney cancer. The rearrangement uses TRBV7-9 and TRBJ2-7, with D maybe TRBD2 (5 bases). Here the CDR3 DNA reads TGTGCCAGCACCCGTGGAGGTGACGAGCAGTACTTC. This gives the protein CASTRGGDEQYF.